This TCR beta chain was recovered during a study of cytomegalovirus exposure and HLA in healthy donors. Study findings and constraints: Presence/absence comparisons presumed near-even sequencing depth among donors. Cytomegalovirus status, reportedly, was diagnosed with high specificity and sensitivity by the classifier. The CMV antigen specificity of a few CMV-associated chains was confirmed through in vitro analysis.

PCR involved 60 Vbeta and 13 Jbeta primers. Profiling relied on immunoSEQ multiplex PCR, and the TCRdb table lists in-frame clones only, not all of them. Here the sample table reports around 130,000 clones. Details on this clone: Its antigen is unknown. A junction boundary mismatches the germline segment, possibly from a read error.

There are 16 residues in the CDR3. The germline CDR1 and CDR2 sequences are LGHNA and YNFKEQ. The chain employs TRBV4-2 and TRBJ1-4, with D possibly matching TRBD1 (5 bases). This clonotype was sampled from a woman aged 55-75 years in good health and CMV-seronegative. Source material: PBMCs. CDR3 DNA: TGTGCCAGCAGCCAAGGCGTACAGGCAACTAATGAAAAACTGTCTTTT. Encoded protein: CASSQGVQATNEKLSF.